The 24 T cell receptor beta chains below all came from one sample that was sequenced in a study of CD8+ T cells in alopecia areata. cDNA prepared by RNA extraction and subsequent reverse transcription served as the template for sequencing. The method was immunoSEQ multiplex PCR; TCRdb's version includes in-frame clones alone and lacks a portion of them. The sample shows under 250,000 clones, roughly 56% of them seen only once. Sequences were obtained from CD8+ T cells sorted from blood. These TCRs come from a human donor in good health.

This clone has a handful of counts. The gene calls are TRBV23-1 and TRBJ1-4, with 9 bases fitting TRBD1. TRBV23-1 falls under the ORF class, with uncertain function. V lost 2 bases, J lost 10 bases, and 8 bases stayed unmatched. The CDR3 is 15 residues long. Here the CDR3 reads CASSQQDRGTGKLFF. CDR3 bases: TGCGCCAGCAGTCAACAGGACAGGGGTACTGGAAAACTGTTTTTT.

This clone was found a few times. V gene TRBV2 combines with J gene TRBJ2-7; no clear D. The CDR3 length is 13 residues. V was trimmed by 3 bases and J by 5 bases, leaving 11 bases between them. Per the germline V gene, CDR1 is SNHLY and CDR2 is FYNNEI. This CDR3 reads CASSDRALDEQYF. The CDR3 DNA follows: TGTGCCAGCAGTGATAGGGCGCTGGACGAGCAGTACTTC.

The CDR3, as DNA: TGTGCCAGCAGCTTGGAACAGGGGCGATTCTACGAGCAGTACTTC. Its protein product is CASSLEQGRFYEQYF. The chain combines TRBV5-6 with TRBJ2-7; 7 nucleotides agree with TRBD1. Germline loops: CDR1 SGHDT, CDR2 YYEEEE. The trim removed 0 bases at V and 3 bases at J, leaving 6 bases unmatched. The CDR3 is made up of 15 amino acids.

This sequence joins TRBV6-6 and TRBJ2-5, with D perhaps matching TRBD1 (6 bases). The length of the CDR3 is 14 residues. Trimming removed 5 bases from V and 1 base from J, with 11 bases in between. Germline lookup yields CDR1 MNHNY and CDR2 SVGAGI (reference sequence). The CDR3 spells CASSPLGAQETQYF. The DNA of the CDR3 is TGTGCCAGCAGTCCCCTGGGGGCCCAAGAGACCCAGTACTTC.

The J gene is TRBJ2-1, the V gene TRBV7-9; D possibly corresponds to TRBD1 (7 bases). This CDR3 comprises 14 residues. Germline values: CDR1 SEHNR, CDR2 FQNEAQ (reference sequence). CDR3 in amino acids: CASQRRGLYNEQFF. The CDR3 DNA reads TGTGCTTCCCAGCGGAGGGGGCTCTACAATGAGCAGTTCTTC.

The CDR3 coding sequence is TGTGCCTGGAGTATCAGTGCTACTGAAGCTTTCTTT. Its translation: CAWSISATEAFF. V usage is TRBV30 and J usage is TRBJ1-1; D is undetermined. The V end was cut by 2 bases, the J end by 5 bases, with 9 bases between. Germline CDR1 GTSNPN, CDR2 SVGIG (reference sequence). The CDR3 loop spans 12 amino acids.

In its sample, this clone was seen a few times. The chain joins TRBV4-1 to TRBJ1-2, with 7 bases that match TRBD1. This CDR3 is built from 16 residues. Germline lookup yields CDR1 MGHRA and CDR2 YSYEKL. The J segment lost 7 bases and the V segment lost 0 bases, leaving 11 bases of the junction unmatched. The CDR3 coding sequence is TGCGCCAGCAGCCAAGATAGAGGAGGGGGCGCCTTTGGCTACACCTTC. Protein: CASSQDRGGGAFGYTF.

This chain connects TRBV5-1 to TRBJ2-3; D assignment may be TRBD1 or TRBD2 (5 bases each). The CDR3 has 17 amino acids. The ends were cut back, 3 bases at V and 0 bases at J, with 17 bases in the middle. Germline CDR1 SGHRS, CDR2 YFSETQ. CDR3 amino acids: CASSWPRGGSSTDTQYF. For the CDR3, the DNA is TGCGCCAGCAGCTGGCCGCGTGGGGGTTCCAGCACAGATACGCAGTATTTT.

The V and J genes are TRBV29-1 and TRBJ1-1; D is undetermined. CDR3 length: 11 residues. Germline CDR1 reads SQVTM; CDR2 reads ANQGSEA. Between the trimmed V and J ends, which lost 6 bases and 8 bases, there was a span of 13 bases. As DNA, the CDR3 is TGCAGCGTGGCGGCGAGCAGCGAAGCTTTCTTT. Its translation: CSVAASSEAFF.

This clone was seen at least ten times. This sequence joins TRBV6-4 and TRBJ2-3; D is unclear. The V gene's germline CDR1 is MRHNA and CDR2 SNTAGT. The CDR3 covers 13 residues. Between the trimmed V and J ends, which lost 2 bases and 2 bases, there was a span of 5 bases. The DNA for the CDR3 is TGTGCCAGCAGTGACGGCGACACAGATACGCAGTATTTT. Amino acids: CASSDGDTDTQYF.

There are a few counts of this clone. This sequence joins TRBV19 and TRBJ2-1; 7 positions match TRBD1. The CDR3 is made up of 14 amino acids. V lost 6 bases and J lost 0; bases outside the gene matches: 2. Per the germline V gene, CDR1 is LNHDA and CDR2 is SQIVND (reference sequence). The CDR3 nucleotides read TGTGCCAGTAGGACAGGGAGCTCCTACAATGAGCAGTTCTTC. Encoded protein: CASRTGSSYNEQFF.

This clone has more than one count but fewer than ten. The rearrangement links TRBV19 to TRBJ2-1, with a weak D call TRBD1 (6 bases). With 6 bases removed from V and 6 bases from J, the gap between germline ends came to 12 bases. This CDR3 spans 13 amino acids. Germline V CDR1 and CDR2: LNHDA, SQIVND (reference sequence). In nucleotides, the CDR3 is TGTGCCAGTAGCCTACAGGGCATCAATGAGCAGTTCTTC. This codes for CASSLQGINEQFF.

On this clone itself: The junction shows a germline mismatch at one end, possibly a read error. The chain carries TRBV5-6 and TRBJ2-1; D is possibly TRBD1 or TRBD2 (5 bases each). This CDR3 spans 12 amino acids. In germline, CDR1 is SGHDT, CDR2 YYEEEE. The CDR3 coding sequence is TGTGCCAGCACCTTGCTTGGGGGAGAAGGGTTCTTC. Amino acids: CASTLLGGEGFF.

This clone was picked up a small number of times. The chain couples TRBV6-5 to TRBJ2-7; D may correspond to TRBD1 or TRBD2 (5 bases each). This CDR3 is 14 amino acids long. V shed 5 bases and J shed 3 bases, with 14 bases lying between them. Germline V gene sequence: CDR1 MNHEY, CDR2 SVGAGI. The CDR3 loop reads CASSVGTSFYEQYF. The CDR3 DNA follows: TGTGCCAGCAGTGTCGGGACCTCCTTCTACGAGCAGTACTTC.

The chain links TRBV27 to TRBJ2-2; 7 bases map to TRBD2. The V gene end was trimmed by 8 bases and the J gene end by 7 bases; junction bases not matched to a gene: 19. The CDR3 has 17 residues. The germline V gene has CDR1 MNHEY and CDR2 SMNVEV (reference sequence). The CDR3 DNA reads as TGTGCCAGCCCCCTTTGGGCCAGCGGGGACCTCGACGGGGAGCTGTTTTTT. This sequence encodes CASPLWASGDLDGELFF.

The J gene is TRBJ2-1, the V gene TRBV29-1; D unclear. Trimming shortened V by 0 bases and J by 7 bases, and 10 bases separated the two germline ends. CDR3 length: 13 amino acids. Germline CDR1 is SQVTM and CDR2 is ANQGSEA. DNA for the CDR3: TGCAGCGTTGAAGAAGGGTTTGGGAATGAGCAGTTCTTC. It translates to CSVEEGFGNEQFF.

This clone was recorded a few times. V gene TRBV2 combines with J gene TRBJ2-3; no clear D. This CDR3 comprises 15 residues. V lost 2 bases and J 0 bases, leaving 9 bases between the germline ends. CDR1 is SNHLY and CDR2 is FYNNEI in the germline V gene. CDR3 in amino acids: CASSESAGSTDTQYF. In nucleotides, the CDR3 is TGTGCCAGCAGTGAATCGGCTGGGAGCACAGATACGCAGTATTTT. Full variable domain (missing parts from reference TRBV2 and TRBJ2-3): EPEVTQTPSHQVTQMGQEVILRCVPISNHLYFYWYRQILGQKVEFLVSFYNNEISEKSEIFDDQFSVERPDGSNFTLKIRSTKLEDSAMYFCASSESAGSTDTQYFGPGTRLTVL.

The chain links TRBV5-6 to TRBJ1-1; unclear D gene. Trimming pared 0 bases from V and 10 bases from J, leaving 16 bases between. The CDR3 length is 14 residues. Germline CDR1 and CDR2: SGHDT and YYEEEE. CDR3 protein: CASSLELGSRRAFF. The CDR3 nucleotides read TGTGCCAGCAGCTTGGAGTTAGGGTCCCGGCGAGCTTTCTTT.

The chain carries TRBV29-1 and TRBJ1-5; 7 nucleotides align to TRBD1. Per the germline V gene, CDR1 is SQVTM and CDR2 is ANQGSEA. V lost 5 bases and J lost 7; bases outside the gene matches: 8. CDR3 length: 13 residues. CDR3 sequence (DNA): TGCAGCGTTCAGGGGGGTGAGGGGCAGCCCCAGCATTTT. Translated, it gives CSVQGGEGQPQHF.

J is TRBJ2-1 and V is TRBV29-1; 9 nucleotides align to TRBD1. From germline, CDR1 is SQVTM and CDR2 ANQGSEA. Trimming took 7 bases from V and 6 from J; bases not matched to a gene: 10. This CDR3 spans 14 amino acids. Here the CDR3 DNA reads TGCAGCGACGGGACCGGGACAGGGCCCAATGAGCAGTTCTTC. Amino acid sequence: CSDGTGTGPNEQFF.

This clone has a single count. This chain links TRBV7-6 with TRBJ2-7; D is unresolved. V was trimmed by 3 bases and J by 3 bases, leaving 12 bases between them. The CDR3 is made up of 14 amino acids. CDR1 is SGHVS and CDR2 is FNYEAQ in the germline V gene. CDR3 in amino acids: CASSFLMDGYEQYF. The CDR3 DNA is TGTGCCAGCAGCTTTTTAATGGACGGCTACGAGCAGTACTTC. Full variable domain (outside the CDR3, taken from reference TRBV7-6 and TRBJ2-7): GAGVSQSPRYKVTKRGQDVALRCDPISGHVSLYWYRQALGQGPEFLTYFNYEAQQDKSGLPNDRFSAERPEGSISTLTIQRTEQRDSAMYRCASSFLMDGYEQYFGPGTRLTVT.

CDR3 coding DNA: TGTGCCAGCAGCGTAGCCAGGTCCTCTGAAGCTTTCTTT. Translation: CASSVARSSEAFF. This chain links TRBV9 with TRBJ1-1; D remains ambiguous. The CDR3 covers 13 residues. CDR1 is SGDLS, CDR2 YYNGEE, per germline. Trimming shortened V by 0 bases and J by 6 bases, and 9 bases separated the two germline ends.

The table lists this clone with a count of one. This rearrangement joins TRBV7-2 to TRBJ2-7, with D unclear. With 7 bases removed from V and 1 base from J, the gap between germline ends came to 14 bases. The CDR3 totals 14 residues. From germline, CDR1 is SGHTA and CDR2 FQGNSA. The CDR3 protein is CASMLSSLSYEQYF. DNA of the CDR3: TGTGCCAGCATGCTTTCTTCGCTATCCTACGAGCAGTACTTC.

The V and J genes are TRBV5-1 and TRBJ2-7; tentatively, D is TRBD1 or TRBD2 (6 bases each). The germline CDR1 and CDR2 sequences are SGHRS and YFSETQ. Trimming took off 2 bases at V and 0 bases at J, with 9 bases between the two ends. The CDR3 is 14 amino acids. For the CDR3, the DNA is TGCGCCAGCAGCTTCAGGGGAGGCTCCTACGAGCAGTACTTC. Translation gives CASSFRGGSYEQYF.